This entry is about one T cell receptor (beta chain). The data were obtained in a study of blood T cell repertoires in COVID-19. Germline V gives CDR1 SGHVS, CDR2 FNYEAQ. With 1 base clipped from V and 5 bases from J, the junction kept 7 bases outside the gene matches. CDR3 size: 17 residues. TCRdb keeps only in-frame clones here, not all; method: immunoSEQ multiplex PCR. The sample holds some 410,000 clones, approximately 90% seen once. The material sequenced was PBMCs or T cells enriched from blood (not recorded which). This clonotype was obtained from a woman aged 25 to 45 with acute COVID-19. V usage is TRBV7-6 and J usage is TRBJ2-3; 12 bases agree with TRBD2. The CDR3 sequence is CASSLGASGGAKDTQYF. CDR3 DNA sequence: TGTGCCAGCAGCTTAGGAGCTAGCGGGGGGGCAAAAGATACGCAGTATTTT.